This record covers a single TCR beta chain. Its antigen remains unidentified. The data belong to a study of shared clonotypes between healthy human individuals. Findings and caveats of the study: Naive CD4 clonotypes overlapped across several donors at approximately 5.3%. Clonotype sharing among the donors was expected to vary with sequencing depth.

Generated by immunoSEQ multiplex PCR, the TCRdb table keeps only in-frame clones and is missing some. Among 2 million to 3 million clones listed, approximately 90% were seen once. CDR1 SGHNT and CDR2 YENEEA come from the germline V gene. The CDR3 runs to 15 residues. The ends lost 5 bases at V and 2 bases at J; junction bases unmatched: 5. Donors comprised healthy HIV-negative adults lacking recent acute infections or vaccinations. All donors were Caucasian adults living in Nashville, Tennessee. Specimen: naive CD4+ T cells sorted from blood. The subset was: CD45RA+ positively selected. The rearrangement links TRBV11-3 to TRBJ1-1, with 10 bases matching TRBD1. This clonotype was sampled from a man in his late teens or twenties in good health. In DNA, the CDR3 is TGTGCCAGCAGCAACCGGGACAGGGGTAACACTGAAGCTTTCTTT. This encodes CASSNRDRGNTEAFF.